The 11 T cell receptor beta chains below come from one sample, sequenced in a study of blood T cells in healthy people across ages. The use of a sample-barcoded 5' primer and a J-beta primer mix characterized a second PCR of roughly 7 to 11 cycles. TCRdb independently ran MiXCR on the 5' RACE reads; one entry per CDR3 protein. Seen here are about 1.4 million distinct CDR3 sequences, 55% to 75% observed once, and the top ten hold roughly 6.3%. The sequencing input was blood. Receptor source: a man in his late teens or twenties in good health.

The DNA for the CDR3 is TGCGCCAGCAGCCAAGTGGTCAACGAGCAGTACTTC. This gives the protein CASSQVVNEQYF. This rearrangement joins TRBV4-1 to TRBJ2-7; D not certain. The CDR3 length is 12 residues. The V and J ends lost 1 base and 5 bases respectively, with 6 bases between them. Germline V gives CDR1 MGHRA, CDR2 YSYEKL.

This chain links TRBV24-1 with TRBJ2-3; 10 nucleotides line up with TRBD2. This CDR3 contains 17 residues. V gave up 4 bases and J gave up 6 bases; unmatched junction bases: 12. Germline CDR1 KGHDR, CDR2 SFDVKD. The CDR3 DNA reads as TGTGCCACCAGTGACCCTGGGGCTAGCGGGAGTATGGATACGCAGTATTTT. It is translated as CATSDPGASGSMDTQYF.

J is TRBJ2-1 and V is TRBV6-2 or TRBV6-3; possibly TRBD2 for D (5 bases). Per the germline V gene, CDR1 is MNHEY and CDR2 is SVGEGT. With 1 base removed from V and 10 bases from J, the gap between germline ends came to 8 bases. The CDR3 has 12 amino acids. The CDR3 DNA is TGTGCCAGCAGTTACTTAACGGGGGAGCAGTTCTTC. Translated, it gives CASSYLTGEQFF.

The chain combines TRBV12-3 or TRBV12-4 with TRBJ2-7; no clear D. V was cut by 5 bases and J by 4 bases, with 9 bases left in between. This CDR3 has 12 residues. As DNA, the CDR3 is TGTGCCAGCAGTACGGTAGTATACGAGCAGTACTTC. Residues: CASSTVVYEQYF.

The rearrangement joins TRBV5-5 to TRBJ2-1, with TRBD2 identical over 9 bases. The DNA matches TRBJ2-7 better at its end, which makes the J call doubtful. The CDR3 spans 15 residues. Per germline, CDR1 SGHKS and CDR2 YYEKEE (reference sequence). The DNA for the CDR3 is TGTGCCAGCAGCTTCTTTAGCGGGGGTTCCTGGGAGCAGTACTTC. Its translation is CASSFFSGGSWEQYF.

The chain recombines TRBV6-2 or TRBV6-3 with TRBJ2-7; tentatively, D is TRBD2 (5 bases). CDR3 length: 15 amino acids. The V end lost 2 bases, the J end lost 3 bases, and 14 bases lay between the germline ends. The germline gives CDR1 MNHEY, CDR2 SVGEGT. CDR3 DNA: TGTGCCAGCAGTTACGGTAGAGGGTTATACTACGAGCAGTACTTC. Protein product: CASSYGRGLYYEQYF.

The CDR3 nucleotides are TGCAGTGCTAGGGCGGTTTCCTACAATGAGCAGTACTTC. This gives the protein CSARAVSYNEQYF. The chain is built from TRBV20-1 and TRBJ2-7; D is unclear. Germline values: CDR1 DFQATT, CDR2 SNEGSKA (reference sequence). CDR3 length: 13 residues. V was clipped by 3 bases and J by 7 bases, with 16 bases between them.

This rearrangement joins TRBV20-1 to TRBJ2-7, with a possible D match to TRBD2 (5 bases). CDR3 length: 14 amino acids. Trimming shortened V by 1 base and J by 1 base, and 11 bases separated the two germline ends. Germline loops: CDR1 DFQATT, CDR2 SNEGSKA (reference sequence). This chain's CDR3 is CSARGAAGSYEQYF. The CDR3 DNA is TGCAGTGCTAGAGGGGCGGCGGGTTCCTACGAGCAGTACTTC.

Worth noting for this clonotype: At one end the junction does not follow the germline gene, possibly because of a read error. The J gene is TRBJ2-5, the V gene TRBV29-1, with TRBD2 matching over 10 bases. Germline loops: CDR1 SQVTM, CDR2 ANQGSEA. The CDR3 runs to 13 residues. The CDR3 protein is CSSRLAGQGTQYF. DNA of the CDR3: TGCAGCTCAAGACTAGCGGGCCAAGGGACCCAGTACTTC.

V usage is TRBV18 and J usage is TRBJ1-5, with a tentative D call TRBD1 (5 bases). V gave up 6 bases and J gave up 1 base, with 19 bases separating them. Per the germline V gene, CDR1 is KGHSH and CDR2 is LQKENI. This CDR3 has 17 residues. The CDR3 nucleotides read TGTGCCAGCTCCCGTAGTACGGGGGAGGGGAGCAATCAGCCCCAGCATTTT. Its translation is CASSRSTGEGSNQPQHF.

The rearrangement joins TRBV5-1 to TRBJ1-5; TRBD1 agrees at 7 bases. The CDR3 sequence is 15 residues long. Germline values: CDR1 SGHRS, CDR2 YFSETQ. V lost 4 bases and J lost 4; bases outside the gene matches: 8. CDR3 nucleotides: TGCGCCAGCAGCCCGCTTCCGGGACAGAATCAGCCCCAGCATTTT. Protein: CASSPLPGQNQPQHF.